This T cell receptor (beta chain) was recorded in a study of spatial heterogeneity in lung cancer. By sample share, this clonotype is medium-sized. Antigen unknown. TCRdb passed the 5' RACE reads through MiXCR, listing each CDR3 protein once. The sample includes over 9,500 distinct CDR3 sequences, approximately 3.7% of them seen just once. General study findings and limits: Detection of ubiquitous tumor TCRs in blood was higher at resection than follow-up.

There are 15 residues in the CDR3. Germline V CDR1 and CDR2: LGHNA, YSLEER. Trimming shortened V by 0 bases and J by 1 base, and 9 bases separated the two germline ends. Documented time point: sample taken at primary tumor resection. Material for sequencing was whole RNA from tumor, nontumor lung or frozen PBMC, left unsorted. The sequences come from PBMCs, collected at surgery. This receptor was identified in a female donor with early-stage non-small cell lung cancer. This chain uses TRBV4-3 with TRBJ2-5; weak D call: TRBD2 (6 bases). The CDR3 spells CASSQDSGVQETQYF. Written as DNA, the CDR3 is TGCGCCAGCAGCCAAGATTCGGGGGTCCAAGAGACCCAGTACTTC.